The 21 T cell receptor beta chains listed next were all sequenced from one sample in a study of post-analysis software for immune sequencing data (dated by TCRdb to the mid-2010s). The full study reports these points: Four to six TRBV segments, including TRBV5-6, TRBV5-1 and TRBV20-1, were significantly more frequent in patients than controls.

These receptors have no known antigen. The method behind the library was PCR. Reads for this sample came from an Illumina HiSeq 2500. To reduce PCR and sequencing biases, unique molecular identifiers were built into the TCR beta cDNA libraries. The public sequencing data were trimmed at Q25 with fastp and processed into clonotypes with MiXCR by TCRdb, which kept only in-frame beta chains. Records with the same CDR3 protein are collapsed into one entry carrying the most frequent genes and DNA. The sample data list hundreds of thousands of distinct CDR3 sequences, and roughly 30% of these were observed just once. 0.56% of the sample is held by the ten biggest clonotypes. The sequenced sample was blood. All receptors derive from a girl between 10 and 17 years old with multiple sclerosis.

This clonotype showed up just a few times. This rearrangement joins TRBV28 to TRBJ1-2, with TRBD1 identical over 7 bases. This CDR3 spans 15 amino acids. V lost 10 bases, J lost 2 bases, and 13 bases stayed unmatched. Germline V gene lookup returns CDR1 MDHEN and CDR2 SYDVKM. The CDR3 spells CATNRQGLRNYGYTF. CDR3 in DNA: TGTGCCACCAATCGACAGGGCCTCCGGAACTATGGCTACACCTTC.

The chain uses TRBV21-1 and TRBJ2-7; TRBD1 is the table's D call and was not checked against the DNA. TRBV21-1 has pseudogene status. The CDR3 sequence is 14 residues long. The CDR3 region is CASSKGTGVWEQYF. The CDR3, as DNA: TGTGCCAGCAGCAAAGGGACAGGGGTGTGGGAGCAGTACTTC.

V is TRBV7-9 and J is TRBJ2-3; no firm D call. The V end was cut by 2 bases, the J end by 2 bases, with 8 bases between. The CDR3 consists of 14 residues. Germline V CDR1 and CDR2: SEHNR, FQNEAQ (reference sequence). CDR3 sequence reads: CASSLSLPTDTQYF. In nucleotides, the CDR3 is TGTGCCAGCAGCTTATCGTTACCCACAGATACGCAGTATTTT.

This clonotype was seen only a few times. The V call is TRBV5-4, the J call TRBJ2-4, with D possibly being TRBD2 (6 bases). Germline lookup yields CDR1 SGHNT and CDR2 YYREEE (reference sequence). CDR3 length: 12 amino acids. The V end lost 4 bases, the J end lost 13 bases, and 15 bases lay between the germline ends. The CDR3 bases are TGTGCCAGCAGCCTTATTGGGGAGGAGCAGTACTTC. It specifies CASSLIGEEQYF.

Here the CDR3 DNA reads TGTGCCACCAGTGATTCATACCAAGAGACCCAGTACTTC. As protein: CATSDSYQETQYF. V gene TRBV24-1 combines with J gene TRBJ2-5; the D is unclear. Per germline, CDR1 KGHDR and CDR2 SFDVKD. This CDR3 has 13 amino acids. Trimming removed 2 bases at V and 0 bases at J, with 3 bases between.

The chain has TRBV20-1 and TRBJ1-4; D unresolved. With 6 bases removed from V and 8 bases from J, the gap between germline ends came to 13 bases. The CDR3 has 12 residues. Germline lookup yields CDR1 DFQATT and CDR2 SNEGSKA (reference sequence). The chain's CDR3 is CSAEPDKEKLFF. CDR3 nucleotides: TGCAGTGCCGAGCCCGACAAAGAAAAACTGTTTTTT.

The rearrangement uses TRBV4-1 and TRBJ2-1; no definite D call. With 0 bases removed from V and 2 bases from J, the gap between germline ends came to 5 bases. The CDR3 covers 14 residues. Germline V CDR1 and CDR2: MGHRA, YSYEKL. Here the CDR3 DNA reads TGCGCCAGCAGCCAAGATTTCCCCTACAATGAGCAGTTCTTC. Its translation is CASSQDFPYNEQFF.

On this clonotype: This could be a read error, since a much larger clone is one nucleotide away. The CDR3 here is CAGSQDVQGNGGYTF. CDR3 DNA: TGTGCCGGCAGCCAAGATGTACAGGGGAACGGTGGCTACACCTTC. The J gene is TRBJ1-2, the V gene TRBV3-1; 7 bases agree with TRBD1. The CDR3 spans 15 residues. Germline V lookup: CDR1 LGHDT, CDR2 YNNKEL (reference sequence).

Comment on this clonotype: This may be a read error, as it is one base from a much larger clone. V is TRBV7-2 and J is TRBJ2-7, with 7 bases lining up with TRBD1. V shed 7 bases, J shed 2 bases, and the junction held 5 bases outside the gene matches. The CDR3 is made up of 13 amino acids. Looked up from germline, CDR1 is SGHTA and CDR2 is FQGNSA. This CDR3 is CASTQTGTYEQYF. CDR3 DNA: TGTGCCAGCACCCAGACAGGGACCTACGAGCAGTACTTC.

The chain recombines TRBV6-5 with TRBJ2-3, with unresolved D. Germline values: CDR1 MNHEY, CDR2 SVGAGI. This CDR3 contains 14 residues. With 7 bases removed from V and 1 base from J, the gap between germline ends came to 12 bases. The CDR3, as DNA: TGTGCCAGCACCGGAAACCACGGCACAGATACGCAGTATTTT. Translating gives CASTGNHGTDTQYF.

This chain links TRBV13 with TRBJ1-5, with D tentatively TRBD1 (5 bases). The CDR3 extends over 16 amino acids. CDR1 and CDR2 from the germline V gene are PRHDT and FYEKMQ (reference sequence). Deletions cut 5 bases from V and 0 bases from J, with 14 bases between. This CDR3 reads CASSASRDRSNQPQHF. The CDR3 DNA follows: TGTGCCAGCAGCGCCTCCCGGGACCGTAGCAATCAGCCCCAGCATTTT.

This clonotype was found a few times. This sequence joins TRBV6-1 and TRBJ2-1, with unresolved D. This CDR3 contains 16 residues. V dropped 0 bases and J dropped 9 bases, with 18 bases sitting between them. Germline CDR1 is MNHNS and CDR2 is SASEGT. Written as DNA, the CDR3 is TGTGCCAGCAGTGAAGCGGTAGTAGATAGGAACATTGAGCAGTTCTTC. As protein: CASSEAVVDRNIEQFF.

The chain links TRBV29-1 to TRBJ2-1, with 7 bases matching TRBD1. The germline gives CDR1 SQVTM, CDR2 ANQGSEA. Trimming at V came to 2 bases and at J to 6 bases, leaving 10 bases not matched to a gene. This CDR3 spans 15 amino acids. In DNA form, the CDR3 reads TGCAGCGTTGAAAAGGGGGCCAGGGTCTTCAATGAGCAGTTCTTC. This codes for CSVEKGARVFNEQFF.

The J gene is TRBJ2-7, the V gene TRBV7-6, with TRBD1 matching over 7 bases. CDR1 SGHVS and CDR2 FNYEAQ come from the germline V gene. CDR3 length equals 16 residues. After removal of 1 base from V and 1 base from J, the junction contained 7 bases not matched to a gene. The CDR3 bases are TGTGCCAGCAGCTTAGGTTCCTTGGACAGGTCCTACGAGCAGTACTTC. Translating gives CASSLGSLDRSYEQYF.

CDR3 protein: CASSVDTGFFNEKLFF. The CDR3 DNA follows: TGTGCCAGCAGTGTTGACACGGGGTTCTTTAATGAAAAACTGTTTTTT. The chain has TRBV28 and TRBJ1-4; D uncertain. Per the germline V gene, CDR1 is MDHEN and CDR2 is SYDVKM. CDR3 length equals 16 residues. The V and J ends lost 5 bases and 4 bases respectively, with 17 bases between them.

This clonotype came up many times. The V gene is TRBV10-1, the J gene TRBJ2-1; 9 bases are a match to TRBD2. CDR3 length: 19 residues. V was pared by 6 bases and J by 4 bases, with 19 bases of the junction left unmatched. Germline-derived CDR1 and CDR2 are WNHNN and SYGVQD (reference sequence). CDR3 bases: TGCGCCAGCAGGCCGGGACACAGAAGGCGGGAGGGGGTATACAATGAGCAGTTCTTC. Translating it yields CASRPGHRRREGVYNEQFF.

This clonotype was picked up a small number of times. In nucleotides, the CDR3 is TGCAGCGTTGACAAGGGACGGAACACTGAAGCTTTCTTT. It encodes CSVDKGRNTEAFF. V gene TRBV29-1 combines with J gene TRBJ1-1; a possible D gene is TRBD1 (5 bases). V lost 3 bases and J 1 base, leaving 9 bases between the germline ends. Per germline, CDR1 SQVTM and CDR2 ANQGSEA. The CDR3 extends over 13 amino acids.

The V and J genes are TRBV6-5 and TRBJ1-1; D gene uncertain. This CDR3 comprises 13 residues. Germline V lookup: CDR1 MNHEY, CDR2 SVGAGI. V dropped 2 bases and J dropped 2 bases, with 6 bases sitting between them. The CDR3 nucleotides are TGTGCCAGCAGTTACACTACTAACACTGAAGCTTTCTTT. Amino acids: CASSYTTNTEAFF.

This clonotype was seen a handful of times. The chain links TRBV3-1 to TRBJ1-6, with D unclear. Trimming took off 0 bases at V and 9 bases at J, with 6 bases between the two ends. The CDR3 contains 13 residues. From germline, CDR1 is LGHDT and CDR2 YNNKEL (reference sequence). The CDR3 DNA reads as TGTGCCAGCAGCCAAGAGATGATTTCACCCCTCCACTTT. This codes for CASSQEMISPLHF.

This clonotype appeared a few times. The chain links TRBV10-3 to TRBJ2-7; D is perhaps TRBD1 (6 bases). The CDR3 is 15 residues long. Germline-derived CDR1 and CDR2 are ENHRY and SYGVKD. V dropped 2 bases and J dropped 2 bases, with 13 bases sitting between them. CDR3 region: CAISEPGTPTYEQYF. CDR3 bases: TGTGCCATCAGTGAGCCCGGGACACCCACCTACGAGCAGTACTTC.

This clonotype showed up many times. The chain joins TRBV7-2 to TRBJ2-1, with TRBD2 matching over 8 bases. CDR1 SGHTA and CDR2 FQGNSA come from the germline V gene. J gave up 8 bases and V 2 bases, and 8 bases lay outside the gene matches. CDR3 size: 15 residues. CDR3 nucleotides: TGTGCCAGCAGCTTAAGGACGGGAGGGCGGGATGAGCAGTTCTTC. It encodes CASSLRTGGRDEQFF.